A single sample gave rise to the 8 T cell receptor beta chains below, sequenced in a study of cytomegalovirus exposure and HLA in healthy donors. In the PCR, 60 Vbeta and 13 Jbeta primers were used. The protocol was immunoSEQ multiplex PCR, while the TCRdb copy is restricted to in-frame clones and leaves out a portion. The table lists fewer than 95,000 clones, roughly 73% of them singletons. The sample was PBMCs. These TCRs come from a woman aged 40 to 55 in good health and CMV-seropositive.

A single count supports this clone. The chain is built from TRBV27 and TRBJ2-1; TRBD2 is a possible D gene (6 bases). Trimming cost V 9 bases and J 8 bases, with 14 bases left between them. The germline V gene has CDR1 MNHEY and CDR2 SMNVEV (reference sequence). The CDR3 extends over 12 amino acids. In DNA, the CDR3 is TGTGCCAGTTCAGGGAGGCGGGATGAGCAGTTCTTC. Amino acid sequence: CASSGRRDEQFF.

The chain carries TRBV5-1 and TRBJ2-7, with 10 bases fitting TRBD1. Trimming cost V 4 bases and J 6 bases; bases outside gene matches: 7. This CDR3 spans 14 amino acids. Germline CDR1 is SGHRS and CDR2 is YFSETQ. The DNA for the CDR3 is TGCGCCAGCAGCGCGACAGGGGGCTCGGTCGAGCAGTACTTC. It translates to CASSATGGSVEQYF.

J is TRBJ2-3 and V is TRBV28, with 9 bases that match TRBD1. J gave up 2 bases and V 8 bases, and 2 bases lay outside the gene matches. Germline V gene lookup returns CDR1 MDHEN and CDR2 SYDVKM. The CDR3 has 13 residues. The CDR3 DNA is TGTGCCAGCGGGACAGGGCTCACAGATACGCAGTATTTT. The encoded protein is CASGTGLTDTQYF.

The chain is built from TRBV4-3 and TRBJ1-5; tentatively, D is TRBD1 (5 bases). This CDR3 contains 14 residues. CDR1 LGHNA and CDR2 YSLEER come from the germline V gene. V lost 0 bases and J lost 9, with 12 bases in between. In nucleotides, the CDR3 is TGCGCCAGCAGCCAAGATCTGGGGGGACGGCCCCAGCATTTT. Its translation is CASSQDLGGRPQHF.

This clone was picked up a small number of times. The rearrangement uses TRBV7-3 and TRBJ2-1; 12 nucleotides agree with TRBD2. The V gene's germline CDR1 is SGHTA and CDR2 FQGTGA. The CDR3 is made up of 14 amino acids. V shed 3 bases, J shed 10 bases, and the junction held 4 bases outside the gene matches. The CDR3 region has the DNA TGTGCCAGCAGCTTCCTAGCGGGGGGGTACGAGCAGTTCTTC. It is translated as CASSFLAGGYEQFF. The full variable domain, completed using reference TRBV7-3 and TRBJ2-1, is GAGVSQTPSNKVTEKGKYVELRCDPISGHTALYWYRQSLGQGPEFLIYFQGTGAADDSGLPNDRFFAVRPEGSVSTLKIQRTERGDSAVYLCASSFLAGGYEQFFGPGTRLTVL.

CDR3 nucleotide sequence: TGTGCCAGCAGCCTCCGGGGGGCAGGGAACACTGAAGCTTTCTTT. It specifies CASSLRGAGNTEAFF. The V call is TRBV7-2, the J call TRBJ1-1; D perhaps matches TRBD1 (6 bases). V was trimmed by 5 bases and J by 1 base, leaving 14 bases between them. CDR1 is SGHTA, CDR2 FQGNSA, per germline. This CDR3 is 15 amino acids long.

The chain carries TRBV5-1 and TRBJ2-3; maybe TRBD2 (5 bases). The V end lost 0 bases, the J end lost 5 bases, and 10 bases lay between the germline ends. CDR1 is SGHRS and CDR2 is YFSETQ in the germline V gene. The CDR3 is 14 residues long. CDR3 sequence reads: CASSLDREGDTQYF. CDR3 DNA: TGCGCCAGCAGCTTGGACAGAGAGGGAGATACGCAGTATTTT.

The chain links TRBV5-1 to TRBJ1-1, with 7 bases that match TRBD1. The length of the CDR3 is 16 residues. The V segment lost 4 bases and the J segment 2 bases; nucleotides outside the gene matches: 11. Germline V gene data show CDR1 as SGHRS and CDR2 as YFSETQ. The CDR3 region is CASSKTPGTDNTEAFF. The CDR3 DNA reads TGCGCCAGCAGCAAAACCCCCGGGACAGATAACACTGAAGCTTTCTTT.